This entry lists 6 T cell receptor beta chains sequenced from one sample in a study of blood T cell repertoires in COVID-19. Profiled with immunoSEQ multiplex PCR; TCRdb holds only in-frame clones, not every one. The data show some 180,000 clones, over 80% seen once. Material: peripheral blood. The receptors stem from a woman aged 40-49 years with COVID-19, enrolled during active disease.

The CDR3 DNA reads as TGTGCCAGCAGTTGGACCGACTACGCTGAAGCTTTCTTT. Encoded protein: CASSWTDYAEAFF. The chain employs TRBV12-3 or TRBV12-4 and TRBJ1-1; D is unclear. This CDR3 contains 13 residues. V was shortened by 4 bases and J by 6 bases, with 12 bases between the two germline ends.

The DNA of the CDR3 is TGTGCCAGCAGCTTAGGAGCGGGCTCTGGAAACACCATATATTTT. It is translated as CASSLGAGSGNTIYF. This chain uses TRBV7-2 with TRBJ1-3; the D is unclear. The CDR3 consists of 15 residues. From germline, CDR1 is SGHTA and CDR2 FQGNSA. V was trimmed by 1 base and J by 0 bases, leaving 7 bases between them.

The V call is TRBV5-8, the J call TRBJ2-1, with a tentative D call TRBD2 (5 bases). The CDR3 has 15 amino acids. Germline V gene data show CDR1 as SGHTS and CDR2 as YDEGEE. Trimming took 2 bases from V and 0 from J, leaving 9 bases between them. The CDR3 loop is CASSFRLTSYNEQFF. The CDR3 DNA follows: TGTGCCAGCAGCTTTAGACTAACCTCCTACAATGAGCAGTTCTTC.

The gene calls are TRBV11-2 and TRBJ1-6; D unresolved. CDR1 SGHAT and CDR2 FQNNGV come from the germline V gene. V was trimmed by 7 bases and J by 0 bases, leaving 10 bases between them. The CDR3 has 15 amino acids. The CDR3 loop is CASKREGSYNSPLHF. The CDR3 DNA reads TGTGCCAGCAAGAGAGAGGGCTCCTATAATTCACCCCTCCACTTT.

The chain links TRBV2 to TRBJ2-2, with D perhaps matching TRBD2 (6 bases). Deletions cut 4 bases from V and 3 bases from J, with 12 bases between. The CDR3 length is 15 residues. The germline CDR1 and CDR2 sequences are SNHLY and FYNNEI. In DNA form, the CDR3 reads TGTGCCAGCAGTGTCCAGCGGAGGGACACCGGGGAGCTGTTTTTT. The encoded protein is CASSVQRRDTGELFF.

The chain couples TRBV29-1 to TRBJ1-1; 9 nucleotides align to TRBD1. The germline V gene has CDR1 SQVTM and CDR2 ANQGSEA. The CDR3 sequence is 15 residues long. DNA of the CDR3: TGCAGTATTCGACCGGGACAGGGACGTAACACTGAAGCTTTCTTT. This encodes CSIRPGQGRNTEAFF. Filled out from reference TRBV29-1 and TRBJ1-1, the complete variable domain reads SAVISQKPSRDICQRGTSLTIQCQVDSQVTMMFWYRQQPGQSLTLIATANQGSEATYESGFVIDKFPISRPNLTFSTLTVSNMSPEDSSIYLCSIRPGQGRNTEAFFGQGTRLTVV.